Listed here are 15 T cell receptor beta chains from one sample, sequenced in a study of shared clonotypes between healthy human individuals. TCRdb keeps only in-frame clones here, not all; method: immunoSEQ multiplex PCR. The table records roughly 2.5 million clones, around 90% of them present only once. The sample taken for sequencing was naive CD4+ T cells sorted from blood. Specified subset: CD45RA+ positively selected. These TCRs come from a man aged 18 to 29 in good health.

The chain combines TRBV19 with TRBJ1-5; no firm D call. Per germline, CDR1 LNHDA and CDR2 SQIVND (reference sequence). This CDR3 spans 16 amino acids. V was trimmed by 5 bases and J by 1 base, leaving 15 bases between them. The CDR3 DNA sequence: TGTGCCAGTAGTCGTTCAGTGGGCGCAAGCAATCAGCCCCAGCATTTT. Translating it yields CASSRSVGASNQPQHF.

This rearrangement joins TRBV5-1 to TRBJ2-5; no clear D. This CDR3 is built from 14 residues. The V end was cut by 2 bases, the J end by 4 bases, with 12 bases between. CDR1 is SGHRS and CDR2 is YFSETQ in the germline V gene. The CDR3 is CASSFISSLETQYF. As DNA, the CDR3 is TGCGCCAGCAGCTTTATAAGTAGTCTAGAGACCCAGTACTTC.

V usage is TRBV7-2 and J usage is TRBJ1-6; tentative D call: TRBD1 (5 bases). The CDR3 consists of 16 residues. V shed 4 bases and J shed 6 bases, with 16 bases lying between them. Germline loops: CDR1 SGHTA, CDR2 FQGNSA. The chain's CDR3 is CASSYMGQLGNSPLHF. CDR3 nucleotide sequence: TGTGCCAGCAGCTATATGGGGCAGCTCGGTAATTCACCCCTCCACTTT.

This clone was recorded once. The genes are TRBV15 and TRBJ2-7; weak D call: TRBD1 (6 bases). The CDR3 sequence is 15 residues long. Between the trimmed V and J ends, which lost 8 bases and 3 bases, there was a span of 20 bases. CDR1 is LNHNV, CDR2 YYDKDF, per germline (reference sequence). CDR3 region: CATRGHGQGRYEQYF. The CDR3 bases are TGTGCCACCCGGGGACATGGGCAGGGCCGCTACGAGCAGTACTTC.

The chain carries TRBV9 and TRBJ1-3; the match to TRBD1 covers 7 bases. The CDR3 runs 16 residues. V lost 0 bases to trimming and J lost 1 base; unmatched junction nucleotides: 4. Germline CDR1 and CDR2: SGDLS and YYNGEE. The CDR3 DNA is TGTGCCAGCAGCGTAGCAGCAGGGGGTTCTGGAAACACCATATATTTT. It specifies CASSVAAGGSGNTIYF.

The chain couples TRBV10-3 to TRBJ1-2, with TRBD1 matching 7 bases. The CDR3 consists of 16 residues. Trimming cost V 3 bases and J 7 bases; bases outside gene matches: 14. CDR1 ENHRY and CDR2 SYGVKD come from the germline V gene. CDR3 sequence reads: CAISDKNIGTVRGYTF. The CDR3 nucleotides read TGTGCCATCAGTGATAAAAACATCGGGACAGTTCGTGGCTACACCTTC.

The chain employs TRBV6-5 and TRBJ1-2; 11 nucleotides match TRBD1. Trimming cost V 2 bases and J 7 bases; bases outside gene matches: 6. The CDR3 consists of 15 residues. Germline V gives CDR1 MNHEY, CDR2 SVGAGI. CDR3 in DNA: TGTGCCAGCAGTTACCAACCGGGACAGGGGGGTGGCTACACCTTC. Its translation: CASSYQPGQGGGYTF.

The V gene is TRBV5-3, the J gene TRBJ2-5; TRBD1 agrees at 8 bases. TRBV5-3 counts as an open reading frame of uncertain function. J was trimmed by 1 base and V by 3 bases; bases with no gene match: 14. The CDR3 spans 18 residues. In DNA, the CDR3 is TGTGCCAGAAGCTCGGGAAGAGAGGCCAGGGGGCCCCAAGAGACCCAGTACTTC. This sequence encodes CARSSGREARGPQETQYF.

This sequence joins TRBV14 and TRBJ2-3; a possible D gene is TRBD2 (6 bases). The germline gives CDR1 SGHDN, CDR2 FVKESK. The CDR3 length is 16 residues. Trimming pared 0 bases from V and 6 bases from J, leaving 16 bases between. CDR3 bases: TGTGCCAGCAGCCAAGATGAGGCGGGATGGGGGGATACGCAGTATTTT. Its translation is CASSQDEAGWGDTQYF.

The chain is built from TRBV2 and TRBJ1-2, with 7 bases aligning to TRBD1. From germline, CDR1 is SNHLY and CDR2 FYNNEI. V trimming: 3 bases; J trimming: 0 bases; junction bases outside the gene matches: 4. This CDR3 is 15 amino acids long. As DNA, the CDR3 is TGTGCCAGCAGTGATCGGGACAGTGCTAACTATGGCTACACCTTC. It translates to CASSDRDSANYGYTF.

This clone came up once. The chain is built from TRBV16 and TRBJ1-1, with TRBD1 identical over 8 bases. The V segment lost 4 bases and the J segment 6 bases; nucleotides outside the gene matches: 10. This CDR3 is built from 15 residues. CDR1 and CDR2 from the germline V gene are KGHSY and FQNENV. The CDR3 sequence is CASSPWTGLEAEAFF. Written as DNA, the CDR3 is TGTGCCAGCAGCCCCTGGACAGGGTTGGAGGCTGAAGCTTTCTTT.

The V and J genes are TRBV19 and TRBJ2-6; TRBD1 is a possible D gene (6 bases). The CDR3 is made up of 16 amino acids. V was shortened by 3 bases and J by 9 bases, with 18 bases between the two germline ends. Germline CDR1 and CDR2: LNHDA and SQIVND (reference sequence). In DNA, the CDR3 is TGTGCCAGTAGTATGGCACAGGGCAGCGGAGGCAACGTCCTGACTTTC. It yields the protein CASSMAQGSGGNVLTF.

The chain couples TRBV5-4 to TRBJ2-3, with D perhaps matching TRBD1 (6 bases). The germline V and J ends were trimmed by 4 bases and 4 bases, with 13 bases remaining between them. The germline gives CDR1 SGHNT, CDR2 YYREEE (reference sequence). The CDR3 spans 14 residues. The CDR3 nucleotides are TGTGCCAGCAGCCCCGGACAGACCCCAGATACGCAGTATTTT. As protein: CASSPGQTPDTQYF.

This rearrangement joins TRBV6-5 to TRBJ2-1; D gene unclear. CDR1 is MNHEY, CDR2 SVGAGI, per germline. Trimming stripped 4 bases from V and 8 bases from J, with 9 bases between. The CDR3 has 12 amino acids. CDR3: CASSFNKHEQFF. CDR3 coding DNA: TGTGCCAGCAGTTTTAACAAGCATGAGCAGTTCTTC.

As regards this clone: The same CDR3 is also encoded by other DNA sequences in this sample. This chain links TRBV7-9 with TRBJ2-7; possibly TRBD2 for D (5 bases). V dropped 1 base and J dropped 5 bases, with 9 bases sitting between them. There are 13 residues in the CDR3. Looked up from germline, CDR1 is SEHNR and CDR2 is FQNEAQ (reference sequence). In DNA form, the CDR3 reads TGTGCCAGCAGCTTAGGTTCGGGAAACGAGCAGTACTTC. Encoded protein: CASSLGSGNEQYF.